This record concerns one T cell receptor beta chain sequence. This CDR3 is 16 amino acids long. The germline V and J ends were trimmed by 3 bases and 0 bases, with 11 bases remaining between them. Per germline, CDR1 MGHRA and CDR2 YSYEKL. Data came from immunoSEQ multiplex PCR; TCRdb stores just in-frame clones and leaves some out. The table records some 86,000 clones, 91% of them present only once. These data originate in a study of OX40 agonist ivuxolimab in advanced cancers. This chain links TRBV4-1 with TRBJ2-2; unclear D gene. Here the sequenced sample was CD4+ or CD8+ T cells sorted from blood, taken in a trial of the OX40 agonist ivuxolimab. This TCR came from an adult with an advanced solid tumor such as melanoma, head and neck, liver or kidney cancer. CDR3 coding DNA: TGCGCCAGCAGCCACGCCGCCCTCGCGAACACCGGGGAGCTGTTTTTT. Translated, it gives CASSHAALANTGELFF.